The sequence of this TCR beta chain was determined in a study of T cell responses to AZD1222 COVID-19 vaccine (dated by TCRdb to the early 2020s). In terms of the full investigation: AZD1222 recipients with second doses at about 4 weeks or about 12 weeks were pooled, because spike-specific TCR depth and breadth did not differ between schedules. TCR sequencing was performed for over 230 trial participants, of whom about 200 were given two doses of AZD1222 and approximately 26 were given two doses of MenACWY control vaccine. Enrollment into the trials was organized by age into subgroups of 18-55, 56-69 and 70-plus years, and those subgroups contained roughly 150, 30 and 60 TCR-sequenced participants, respectively. Findings and caveats that apply to the study as a whole: Reportedly, almost half of the unique spike-specific TCRs recognized epitopes lying outside the regions that are mutated in the B.1.351 and B.1.1.7 variants. Because no samples from the day 14 peak response were available, repertoires could be characterized only after the peak T cell response. Participants were mostly white British, with more females than males. The authors suggested clonal diversity may have been underestimated. Spike-specific TCR breadth and depth rose significantly after two AZD1222 doses compared with day 0 and with MenACWY recipients. The vaccine-associated CD4 TCRs covered the entire spike protein, and the dominant responses fell in regions 160-218 and 743-854. In the small 56-69-year group, the increase in depth fell short of significance, most likely because of low power. Conclusions about previously exposed vaccinees are limited, since just 5 or 6 AZD1222 recipients were seropositive for SARS-CoV-2 at baseline.

CDR3 length: 16 amino acids, cysteine to phenylalanine. This entry keeps only the CDR3 DNA: 48 bases, framed from base 1. The V and J ends are trimmed by 3 bases and 2 bases, leaving 14 bases between them. CDR1 is given as KGHSH and CDR2 as LQKENI, both from the germline V gene. The CDR3 regions of human TCRbeta chains were analyzed by immunosequencing. Under the source paper's analysis protocol: Repertoire TCRs were matched against a reference library of SARS-CoV-2-specific TCRs generated with the MIRA antigen-specificity platform. Breadth was defined as the fraction of unique TCRs that were SARS-CoV-2-associated, and depth was defined as the fraction of total T cells that were SARS-CoV-2-associated. Using the MIRA data, every spike-specific TCR was mapped to the spike region that the TCR reacted to and assigned to either a CD4 or a CD8 class. Log10-transformed breadth and depth values were compared by one-way ANOVA with Sidak's multiple comparisons tests. Held by TCRdb, this immuneACCESS table contains in-frame sequences only and omits some clones. Under half of the omission traces to an unresolved V gene where checked; the cause of the rest is unknown. The D gene and trimming were derived from the DNA, and the V and J assignments and clone size from that table. This sample gives approximately 140,000 clones in total; 92% of them show up just once. Just over 3% of the sample is taken by the ten largest.

Remarks on this clone: Its antigen is still unknown. Base qualities were left out, and no much larger clone turns up one base away.

This sample's time point label indicates: baseline before first vaccination. Vaccinee samples came from UK trials COV001 and COV002, including a single-blind randomized controlled phase 2/3 trial of AZD1222 (ChAdOx1 nCoV-19) in healthy adults. For TCRbeta chain sequencing, PBMC samples from trial participants were taken at day 0 and at day 28 after the second dose. The sequenced sample was peripheral blood, obtained on day 0 of AZD1222 vaccination. This sequence was found in an adult in good health. The V and J segments used are TRBV18 and TRBJ1-5, with a tentative D gene TRBD1 over 5 matching bases. The CDR3 in this case is CASSPGPPGGNQPQHF. The DNA sequence follows: TGTGCCAGCTCACCGGGGCCTCCTGGGGGCAATCAGCCCCAGCATTTT.